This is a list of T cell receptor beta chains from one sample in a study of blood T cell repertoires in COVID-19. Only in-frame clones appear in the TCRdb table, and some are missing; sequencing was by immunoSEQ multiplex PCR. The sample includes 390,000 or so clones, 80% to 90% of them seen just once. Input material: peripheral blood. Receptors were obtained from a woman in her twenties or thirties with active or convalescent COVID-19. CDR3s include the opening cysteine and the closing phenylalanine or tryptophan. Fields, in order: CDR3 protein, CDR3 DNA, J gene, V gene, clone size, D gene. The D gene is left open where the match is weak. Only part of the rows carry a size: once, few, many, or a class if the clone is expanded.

CAISSMGEYGYTF,TGTGCCATCAGTTCGATGGGAGAATATGGCTACACCTTC,TRBJ1-2,TRBV10-3,NA,NA
CASSIGDPYEQYF,TGTGCCAGCAGTATTGGAGATCCCTACGAGCAGTACTTC,TRBJ2-7,TRBV6-5,NA,NA
CASSPRLSEKAFF,TGTGCCAGCAGTCCTCGCCTAAGCGAAAAAGCTTTCTTT,TRBJ1-1,TRBV6-5,NA,NA
CASRDRGVYNEQFF,TGTGCCAGCAGGGACAGGGGAGTCTACAATGAGCAGTTCTTC,TRBJ2-1,TRBV27,NA,TRBD1
CASSLVGLGEKLFF,TGTGCCAGCAGTTTAGTGGGACTAGGTGAAAAACTGTTTTTT,TRBJ1-4,TRBV27,NA,NA
CASSWDSFGTGGGKNTEAFF,TGTGCCAGCAGCTGGGACTCCTTTGGGACAGGGGGCGGGAAGAACACTGAAGCTTTCTTT,TRBJ1-1,TRBV6-6,once,TRBD1
CASSYSRASGSKQETQYF,TGTGCCAGCAGTTACTCGAGGGCTAGCGGGAGCAAACAAGAGACCCAGTACTTC,TRBJ2-5,TRBV6-2/TRBV6-3,NA,TRBD2
CASSPFGQGSGHTGGNEKLFF,TGCGCCAGCAGCCCTTTCGGACAGGGATCTGGGCACACCGGTGGTAATGAAAAACTGTTTTTT,TRBJ1-4,TRBV5-1,NA,TRBD1
CASSSLDRGVGNEQFF,TGTGCCAGCAGCTCCCTGGACAGAGGGGTGGGGAATGAGCAGTTCTTC,TRBJ2-1,TRBV5-4,once,NA
CASSLGQVKDTQYF,TGTGCCAGCAGCTTGGGACAGGTGAAAGATACGCAGTATTTT,TRBJ2-3,TRBV5-4,NA,NA
CASATLAGGRYEQYF,TGTGCCAGCGCCACCCTAGCGGGGGGGCGGTACGAGCAGTACTTC,TRBJ2-7,TRBV7-8,NA,TRBD2
CASSEVGGGWETQYF,TGTGCCAGCAGTGAAGTCGGAGGGGGCTGGGAGACCCAGTACTTC,TRBJ2-5,TRBV6-1,NA,NA
CASSPEPIAGDTQYF,TGCGCCAGCAGCCCGGAGCCTATAGCGGGAGATACGCAGTATTTT,TRBJ2-3,TRBV5-1,NA,TRBD2
CATSDPGHGRANVLTF,TGTGCCACCAGTGATCCGGGACATGGGAGAGCCAACGTCCTGACTTTC,TRBJ2-6,TRBV24-1,once,NA
CASSSGLAGLTDTQYF,TGTGCCAGCAGCTCCGGACTAGCGGGGCTCACAGATACGCAGTATTTT,TRBJ2-3,TRBV7-2,NA,TRBD2
CATRSGGAEDTQYF,TGTGCCACCAGAAGCGGGGGGGCAGAAGATACGCAGTATTTT,TRBJ2-3,TRBV24-1,NA,TRBD2
CASSLSSGGYTGELFF,TGTGCCAGCAGCTTGTCTAGCGGGGGATACACCGGGGAGCTGTTTTTT,TRBJ2-2,TRBV11-2,NA,TRBD2
CASSFNAGARGYTF,TGCGCCAGCAGCTTTAACGCAGGGGCGCGGGGCTACACCTTC,TRBJ1-2,TRBV5-1,NA,NA
CASSEQENTEAFF,TGCGCCAGCAGTGAACAGGAGAATACTGAAGCTTTCTTT,TRBJ1-1,TRBV10-2,once,NA
CSVGGGGNQPQHF,TGCAGCGTTGGAGGGGGAGGCAATCAGCCCCAGCATTTT,TRBJ1-5,TRBV29-1,few,NA
CASSQTGGGTDTQYF,TGTGCCAGCAGCCAAACGGGGGGCGGCACAGATACGCAGTATTTT,TRBJ2-3,TRBV3-1/TRBV3-2,once,NA
CASSSKEGTGLYLGGELFF,TGTGCCAGCAGCTCGAAGGAGGGGACAGGGTTGTATTTGGGCGGGGAGCTGTTTTTT,TRBJ2-2,TRBV7-8,NA,TRBD1
CASSPKGGGEKDYGYTF,TGCGCCAGCAGCCCAAAGGGTGGGGGGGAAAAAGACTATGGCTACACCTTC,TRBJ1-2,TRBV4-1,NA,NA
CASSLYSRNTEAFF,TGTGCCAGCAGCTTATACTCTCGGAACACTGAAGCTTTCTTT,TRBJ1-1,TRBV7-9,NA,NA
CASSIATSGGAGETQYF,TGTGCCAGCAGCATAGCAACTAGCGGGGGGGCCGGAGAGACCCAGTACTTC,TRBJ2-5,TRBV11-2,NA,TRBD2
CASRQGGNYGYTF,TGTGCCAGTAGACAGGGGGGAAATTATGGCTACACCTTC,TRBJ1-2,TRBV5-4,NA,TRBD1
CASSSALGNVQNEQFF,TGTGCCAGTAGTAGTGCGTTAGGAAACGTACAGAATGAGCAGTTCTTC,TRBJ2-1,TRBV19,NA,NA
CASSLQGRRNTEAFF,TGTGCCAGTAGTTTGCAAGGGAGAAGAAACACTGAAGCTTTCTTT,TRBJ1-1,TRBV19,NA,NA
CASSPGDRVTEAFF,TGCGCCAGCAGCCCCGGGGACAGGGTGACTGAAGCTTTCTTT,TRBJ1-1,TRBV10-1,NA,TRBD1
CAISEGQGSETQYF,TGTGCCATCAGTGAGGGACAGGGGTCGGAGACCCAGTACTTC,TRBJ2-5,TRBV10-3,NA,TRBD1
CASSLSPASGSLTGNEQFF,TGTGCCAGCAGTTTATCCCCGGCTAGCGGATCACTTACGGGGAATGAGCAGTTCTTC,TRBJ2-1,TRBV27,NA,TRBD2
CASGSPSGGDNEQFF,TGCGCCAGCGGCTCCCCTAGCGGGGGGGACAATGAGCAGTTCTTC,TRBJ2-1,TRBV5-1,NA,TRBD2